This T cell receptor (beta chain) is drawn from a study of T and B cells in COVID-19 patients. Study-wide results and limits: Patients with COVID-19 reportedly showed strongly skewed T cell receptor beta variable and joining gene usage. Clonality of TRB repertoires was high in active COVID-19; recovery brought above-healthy diversity and richness. Sorted SARS-CoV-2-responsive or tetramer+ T cells and CD4+, regulatory and CD8+ subsets were not yet sequenced. Symptomatic-phase blood samples from mildly ill patients and early samples from severe cases were scarce.

On this clonotype itself: Its specificity is not known.

From blood, roughly 250-500 ng of genomic DNA served as TRB template. BIOMED2 TRB-A/B primer pools were used in multiplex TRB PCR. Each CDR3 protein is one row after TCRdb ran MiXCR on the multiplex PCR reads. Among 20,000 to 30,000 distinct CDR3 sequences listed, about 31% were seen once. Specimen: blood. This sequence was found in a human donor who had recovered from COVID-19.

CDR3 amino acids: CSARRSLNEQFF. In DNA form, the CDR3 reads TGCAGTGCTAGAAGGAGTCTCAATGAGCAGTTCTTC. The V and J genes are TRBV20-1 and TRBJ2-1; D is undetermined. CDR3 length equals 12 residues. Germline CDR1 reads DFQATT; CDR2 reads SNEGSKA (reference sequence). V lost 2 bases, J lost 6 bases, and 8 bases lay in between.